The T cell receptor beta chain described here comes from a study of T cells after yellow fever vaccination. Findings and caveats of the study: Post-booster samples contained most primary-vaccination clones (approximately 96% CD4, about 90% CD8).

This CDR3 contains 14 residues. The germline CDR1 and CDR2 sequences are MNHEY and SVGEGT. Trimming at V came to 6 bases and at J to 3 bases, leaving 8 bases not matched to a gene. Notes on this clonotype: Its specificity is unknown.

A single record per CDR3 protein comes from TCRdb applying MiXCR to the 5' RACE reads. The table records 500,000 to 700,000 distinct CDR3 sequences, roughly 19% of them present only once. The source was PBMCs, collected 15 days after the yellow fever booster vaccination. This TCR came from a man between 25 and 39 years old who received the YFV17D yellow fever vaccine. This chain connects TRBV6-2 or TRBV6-3 to TRBJ2-7, with 7 bases aligning to TRBD1. This CDR3 is CASSRTGISYEQYF. Written as DNA, the CDR3 is TGTGCCAGCAGCAGGACAGGAATAAGCTACGAGCAGTACTTC.